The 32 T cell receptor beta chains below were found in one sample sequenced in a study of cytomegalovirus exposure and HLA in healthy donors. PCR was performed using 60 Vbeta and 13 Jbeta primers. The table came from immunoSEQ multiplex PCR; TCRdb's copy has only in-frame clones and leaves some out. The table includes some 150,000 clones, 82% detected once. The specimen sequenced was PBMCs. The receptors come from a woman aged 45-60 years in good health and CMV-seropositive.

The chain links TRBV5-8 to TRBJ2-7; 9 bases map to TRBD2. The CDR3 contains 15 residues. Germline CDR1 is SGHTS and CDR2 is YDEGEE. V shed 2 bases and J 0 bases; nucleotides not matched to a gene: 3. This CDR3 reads CASSFGGGDSYEQYF. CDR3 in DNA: TGTGCCAGCAGCTTCGGCGGGGGGGACTCCTACGAGCAGTACTTC.

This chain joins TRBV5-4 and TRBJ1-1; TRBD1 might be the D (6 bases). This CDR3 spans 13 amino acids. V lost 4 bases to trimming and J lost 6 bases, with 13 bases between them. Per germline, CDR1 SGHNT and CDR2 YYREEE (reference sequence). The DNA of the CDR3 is TGTGCCAGCAGCCATGACAGGATCCCTGAAGCTTTCTTT. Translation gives CASSHDRIPEAFF.

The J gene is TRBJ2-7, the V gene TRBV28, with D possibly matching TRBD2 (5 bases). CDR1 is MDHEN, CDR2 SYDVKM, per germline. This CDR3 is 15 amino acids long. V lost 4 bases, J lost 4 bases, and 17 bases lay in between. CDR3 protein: CASSSPGINFYEQYF. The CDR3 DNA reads TGTGCCAGCAGTTCCCCCGGGATTAATTTTTACGAGCAGTACTTC.

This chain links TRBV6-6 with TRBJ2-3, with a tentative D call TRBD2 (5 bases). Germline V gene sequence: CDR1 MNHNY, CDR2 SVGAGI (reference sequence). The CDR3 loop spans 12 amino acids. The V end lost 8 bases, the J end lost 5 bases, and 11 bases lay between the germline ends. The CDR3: CASGESRDTQYF. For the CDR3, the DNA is TGTGCCAGCGGGGAGAGTCGAGATACGCAGTATTTT.

CDR3 in amino acids: CASSPPDYGYTF. In nucleotides, the CDR3 is TGTGCCAGCAGCCCCCCTGACTATGGCTACACCTTC. This sequence joins TRBV7-9 and TRBJ1-2; no clear D gene. CDR3 length equals 12 residues. Germline V lookup: CDR1 SEHNR, CDR2 FQNEAQ (reference sequence). V lost 5 bases and J 3 bases, leaving 7 bases between the germline ends.

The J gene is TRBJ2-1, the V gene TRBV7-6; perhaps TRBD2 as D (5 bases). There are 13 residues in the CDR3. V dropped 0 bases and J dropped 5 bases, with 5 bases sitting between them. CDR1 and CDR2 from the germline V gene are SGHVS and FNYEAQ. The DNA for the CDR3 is TGTGCCAGCAGCTTAGCCGGGGACAATGAGCAGTTCTTC. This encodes CASSLAGDNEQFF.

CDR3 DNA sequence: TGTGCCAGCAAAGGAGGGACCTGGGGAAACACCATATATTTT. It translates to CASKGGTWGNTIYF. The J gene is TRBJ1-3, the V gene TRBV28, with D perhaps matching TRBD1 (5 bases). Deletions cut 7 bases from V and 4 bases from J, with 14 bases between. This CDR3 is built from 14 residues. Germline loops: CDR1 MDHEN, CDR2 SYDVKM.

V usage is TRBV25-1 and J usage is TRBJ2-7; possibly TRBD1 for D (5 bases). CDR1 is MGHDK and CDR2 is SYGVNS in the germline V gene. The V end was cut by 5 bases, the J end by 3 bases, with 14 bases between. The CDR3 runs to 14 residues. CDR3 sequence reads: CASSPPRQHYEQYF. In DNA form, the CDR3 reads TGTGCCAGCAGTCCCCCACGACAGCACTACGAGCAGTACTTC.

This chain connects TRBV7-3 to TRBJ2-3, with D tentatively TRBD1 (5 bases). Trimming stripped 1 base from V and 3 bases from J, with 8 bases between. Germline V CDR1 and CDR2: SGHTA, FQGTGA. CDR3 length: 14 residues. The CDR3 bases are TGTGCCAGCAGCTTAAGGGGCGCTACAGATACGCAGTATTTT. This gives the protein CASSLRGATDTQYF.

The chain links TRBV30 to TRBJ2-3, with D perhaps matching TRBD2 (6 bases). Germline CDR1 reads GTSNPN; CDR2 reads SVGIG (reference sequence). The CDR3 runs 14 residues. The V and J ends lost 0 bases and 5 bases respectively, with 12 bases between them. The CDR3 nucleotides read TGTGCCTGGAGTGTGGGGGGAAGTGTAGATACGCAGTATTTT. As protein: CAWSVGGSVDTQYF. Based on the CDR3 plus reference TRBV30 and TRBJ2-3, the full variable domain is SQTIHQWPATLVQPVGSPLSLECTVEGTSNPNLYWYRQAAGRGLQLLFYSVGIGQISSEVPQNLSASRPQDRQFILSSKKLLLSDSGFYLCAWSVGGSVDTQYFGPGTRLTVL.

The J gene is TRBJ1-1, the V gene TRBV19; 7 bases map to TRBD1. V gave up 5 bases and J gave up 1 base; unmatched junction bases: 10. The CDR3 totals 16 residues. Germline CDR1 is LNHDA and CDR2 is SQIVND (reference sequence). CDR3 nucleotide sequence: TGTGCCAGTAGTCTACTCTCGGGACAGTCGAACACTGAAGCTTTCTTT. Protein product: CASSLLSGQSNTEAFF.

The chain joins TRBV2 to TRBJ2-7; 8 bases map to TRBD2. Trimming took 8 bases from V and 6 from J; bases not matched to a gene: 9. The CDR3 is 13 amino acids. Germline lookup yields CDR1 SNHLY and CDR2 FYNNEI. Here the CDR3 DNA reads TGTGCCAGCTCCCCCCCCGGGAGGGTCGAGCAGTACTTC. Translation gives CASSPPGRVEQYF. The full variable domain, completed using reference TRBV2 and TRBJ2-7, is EPEVTQTPSHQVTQMGQEVILRCVPISNHLYFYWYRQILGQKVEFLVSFYNNEISEKSEIFDDQFSVERPDGSNFTLKIRSTKLEDSAMYFCASSPPGRVEQYFGPGTRLTVT.

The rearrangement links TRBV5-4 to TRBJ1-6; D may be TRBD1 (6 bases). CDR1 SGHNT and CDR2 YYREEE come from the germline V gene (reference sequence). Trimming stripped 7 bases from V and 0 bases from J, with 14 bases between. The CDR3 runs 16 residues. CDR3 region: CASQIGGSSYNSPLHF. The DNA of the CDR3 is TGTGCCAGCCAAATAGGGGGTAGCTCCTATAATTCACCCCTCCACTTT.

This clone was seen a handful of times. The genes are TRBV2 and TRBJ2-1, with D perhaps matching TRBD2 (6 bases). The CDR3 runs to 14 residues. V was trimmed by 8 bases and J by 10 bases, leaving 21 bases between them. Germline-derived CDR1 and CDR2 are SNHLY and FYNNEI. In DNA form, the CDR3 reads TGTGCCAGCGGGAAGGAGGGCCTCTTGGGGGAGCAGTTCTTC. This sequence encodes CASGKEGLLGEQFF.

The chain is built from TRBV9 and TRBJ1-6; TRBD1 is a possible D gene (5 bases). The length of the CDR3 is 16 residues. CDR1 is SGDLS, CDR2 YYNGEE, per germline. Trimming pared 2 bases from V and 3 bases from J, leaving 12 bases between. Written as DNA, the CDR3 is TGTGCCAGCAGCGTCCGACCGGGGGGCTATAATTCACCCCTCCACTTT. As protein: CASSVRPGGYNSPLHF.

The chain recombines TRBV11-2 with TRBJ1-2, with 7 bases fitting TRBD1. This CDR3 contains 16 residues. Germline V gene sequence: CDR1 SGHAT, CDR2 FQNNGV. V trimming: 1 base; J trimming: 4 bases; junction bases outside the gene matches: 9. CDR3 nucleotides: TGTGCCAGCAGCTTAGTTCAAAGTCAGGGGGTCTATGGCTACACCTTC. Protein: CASSLVQSQGVYGYTF. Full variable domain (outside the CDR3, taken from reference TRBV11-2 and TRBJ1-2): EAGVAQSPRYKIIEKRQSVAFWCNPISGHATLYWYQQILGQGPKLLIQFQNNGVVDDSQLPKDRFSAERLKGVDSTLKIQPAKLEDSAVYLCASSLVQSQGVYGYTFGSGTRLTVV.

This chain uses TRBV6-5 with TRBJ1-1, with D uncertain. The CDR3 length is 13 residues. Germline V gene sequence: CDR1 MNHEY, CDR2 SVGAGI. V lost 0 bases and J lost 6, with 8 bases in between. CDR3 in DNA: TGTGCCAGCAGTTACTCATTAGGAGCTGAAGCTTTCTTT. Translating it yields CASSYSLGAEAFF.

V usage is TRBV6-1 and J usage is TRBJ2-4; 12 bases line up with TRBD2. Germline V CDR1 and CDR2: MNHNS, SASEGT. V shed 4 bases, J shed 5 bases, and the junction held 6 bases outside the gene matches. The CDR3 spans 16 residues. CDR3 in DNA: TGTGCCAGCAGTGGACTAGCGGGAGTAGGAGAAAACATTCAGTACTTC. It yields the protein CASSGLAGVGENIQYF.

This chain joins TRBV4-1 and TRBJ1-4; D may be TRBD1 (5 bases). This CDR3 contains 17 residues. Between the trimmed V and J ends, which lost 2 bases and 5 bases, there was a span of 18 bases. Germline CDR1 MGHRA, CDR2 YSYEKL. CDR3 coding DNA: TGCGCCAGCAGCCAACGCCTCAGGGTGGAAGGGAATGAAAAACTGTTTTTT. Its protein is CASSQRLRVEGNEKLFF.

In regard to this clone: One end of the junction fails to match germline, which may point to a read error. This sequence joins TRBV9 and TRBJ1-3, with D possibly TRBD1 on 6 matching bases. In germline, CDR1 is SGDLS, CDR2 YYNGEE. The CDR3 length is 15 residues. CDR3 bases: TGTGCCAGCAGCCCGACACAGGGTTTGGGAAGCACCATATATTTT. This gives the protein CASSPTQGLGSTIYF.

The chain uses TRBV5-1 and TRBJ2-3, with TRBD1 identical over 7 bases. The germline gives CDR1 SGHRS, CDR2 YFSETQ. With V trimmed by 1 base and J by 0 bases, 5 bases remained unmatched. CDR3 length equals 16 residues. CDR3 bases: TGCGCCAGCAGCTTGTCCCTGACAGGGAGCACAGATACGCAGTATTTT. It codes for CASSLSLTGSTDTQYF.

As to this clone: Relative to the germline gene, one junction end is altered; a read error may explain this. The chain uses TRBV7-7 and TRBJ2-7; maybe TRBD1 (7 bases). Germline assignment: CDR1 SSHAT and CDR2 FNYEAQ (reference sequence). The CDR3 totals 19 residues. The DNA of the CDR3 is TGTGCTAGCAGCTTAGAATGGAGGGGGCGGATAATTTATTGCTACGAGCAGTACTTC. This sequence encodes CASSLEWRGRIIYCYEQYF.

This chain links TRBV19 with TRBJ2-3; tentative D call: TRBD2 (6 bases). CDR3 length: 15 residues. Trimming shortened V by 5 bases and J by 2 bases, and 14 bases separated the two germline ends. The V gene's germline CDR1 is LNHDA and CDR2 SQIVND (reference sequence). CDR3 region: CASSPGGTFTDTQYF. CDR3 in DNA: TGTGCCAGTAGTCCCGGAGGGACCTTCACAGATACGCAGTATTTT. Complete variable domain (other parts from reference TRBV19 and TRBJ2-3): DGGITQSPKYLFRKEGQNVTLSCEQNLNHDAMYWYRQDPGQGLRLIYYSQIVNDFQKGDIAEGYSVSREKKESFPLTVTSAQKNPTAFYLCASSPGGTFTDTQYFGPGTRLTVL.

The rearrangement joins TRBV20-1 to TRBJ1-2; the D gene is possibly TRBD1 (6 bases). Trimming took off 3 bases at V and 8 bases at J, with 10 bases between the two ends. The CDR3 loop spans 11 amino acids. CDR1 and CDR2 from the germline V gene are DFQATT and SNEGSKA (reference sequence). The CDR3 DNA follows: TGCAGTGCTAGTGCAGGGGAAGGCTACACCTTC. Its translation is CSASAGEGYTF.

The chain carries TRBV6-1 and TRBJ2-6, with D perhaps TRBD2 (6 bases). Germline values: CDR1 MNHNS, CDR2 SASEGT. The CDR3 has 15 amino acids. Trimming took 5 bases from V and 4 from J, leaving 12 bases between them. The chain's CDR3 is CASSRGTLGANVLTF. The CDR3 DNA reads TGTGCCAGCAGTCGAGGGACTCTGGGGGCCAACGTCCTGACTTTC.

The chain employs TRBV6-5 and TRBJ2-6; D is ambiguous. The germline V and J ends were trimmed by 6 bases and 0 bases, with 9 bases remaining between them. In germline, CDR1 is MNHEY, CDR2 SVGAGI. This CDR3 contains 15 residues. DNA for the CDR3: TGTGCCAGCAGACGCGACAACTCTGGGGCCAACGTCCTGACTTTC. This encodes CASRRDNSGANVLTF.

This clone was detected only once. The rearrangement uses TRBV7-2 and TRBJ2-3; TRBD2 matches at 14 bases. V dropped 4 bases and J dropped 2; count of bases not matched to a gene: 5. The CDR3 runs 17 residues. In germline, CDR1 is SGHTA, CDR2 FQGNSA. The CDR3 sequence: CASSYPGLAGATDTQYF. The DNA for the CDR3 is TGTGCCAGCAGCTACCCGGGACTAGCGGGGGCCACAGATACGCAGTATTTT. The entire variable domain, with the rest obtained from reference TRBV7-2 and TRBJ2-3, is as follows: GAGVSQSPSNKVTEKGKDVELRCDPISGHTALYWYRQSLGQGLEFLIYFQGNSAPDKSGLPSDRFSAERTGGSVSTLTIQRTQQEDSAVYLCASSYPGLAGATDTQYFGPGTRLTVL.

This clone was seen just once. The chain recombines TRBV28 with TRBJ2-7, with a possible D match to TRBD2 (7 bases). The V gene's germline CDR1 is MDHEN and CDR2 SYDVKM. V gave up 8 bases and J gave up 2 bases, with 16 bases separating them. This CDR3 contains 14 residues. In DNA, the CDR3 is TGTGCCAGCCGGGGGGCACCACCCGCCTACGAGCAGTACTTC. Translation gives CASRGAPPAYEQYF.

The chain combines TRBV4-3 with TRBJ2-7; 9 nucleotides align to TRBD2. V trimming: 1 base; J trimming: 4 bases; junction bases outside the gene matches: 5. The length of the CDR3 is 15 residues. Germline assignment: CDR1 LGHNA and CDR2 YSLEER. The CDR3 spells CASSQGASGGYEQYF. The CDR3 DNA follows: TGCGCCAGCAGCCAAGGGGCGAGCGGGGGGTACGAGCAGTACTTC.

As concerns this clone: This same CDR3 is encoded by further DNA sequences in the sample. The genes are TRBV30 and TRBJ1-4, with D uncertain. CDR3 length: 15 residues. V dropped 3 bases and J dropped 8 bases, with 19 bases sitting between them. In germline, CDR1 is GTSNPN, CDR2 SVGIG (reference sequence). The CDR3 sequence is CAWSSLRQGREKLFF. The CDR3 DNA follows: TGTGCCTGGAGCAGTTTAAGGCAAGGGAGAGAAAAACTGTTTTTT.

CDR3: CASSVQGSGDTQYF. The DNA for the CDR3 is TGCGCCAGCAGCGTGCAGGGGTCAGGAGATACGCAGTATTTT. J is TRBJ2-3 and V is TRBV5-1; tentatively, D is TRBD1 (6 bases). Germline V gives CDR1 SGHRS, CDR2 YFSETQ. V lost 4 bases to trimming and J lost 5 bases, with 14 bases between them. The CDR3 runs to 14 residues.

DNA for the CDR3: TGTGCCAGCAGCTTCGAGGGATGGGGCTACACCTTC. It encodes CASSFEGWGYTF. The chain has TRBV11-1 and TRBJ1-2, with D unclear. Trimming cost V 3 bases and J 8 bases, with 10 bases left between them. Germline V lookup: CDR1 SGHAT, CDR2 FQDESV (reference sequence). CDR3 length: 12 amino acids.